The clone carrying this TCR beta chain was seen a handful of times. As yet, its antigen is unknown. This entry comes from a study of CD8 T cells in ankylosing spondylitis. Study conclusions and caveats: Peripheral blood samples showed relatively rare disease-linked clones, and these clones were CD8+. Ankylosing spondylitis blood seemed to carry a telltale TCR beta motif made of roughly 8 highly homologous variants.

Each TCR beta library was made by quantitative 5'-RACE that incorporated molecular barcodes. MiXCR was run by TCRdb on the 5' RACE reads, yielding one entry per CDR3 protein. The table includes more than 600,000 distinct CDR3 sequences, 15% to 20% detected once. This CDR3 contains 14 residues. CDR1 and CDR2 (germline): MNHEY, SMNVEV (reference sequence). V lost 4 bases and J 6 bases, leaving 16 bases between the germline ends. This receptor was obtained from a male donor with ankylosing spondylitis. The sequenced sample was blood, either unsorted or a sorted T cell fraction (not recorded which). The V call is TRBV27, the J call TRBJ2-7; D possibly matches TRBD1 or TRBD2 (6 bases each). DNA for the CDR3: TGTGCCAGCAGTTGCGGGACAACTGGGTGCGAGCAGTACTTC. Translated, it gives CASSCGTTGCEQYF.